Shown below are 13 T cell receptor beta chains from a single sample sequenced in a study of T-cell reconstitution after alpha-beta-depleted transplantation in children (dated by TCRdb to 2015 to 2016). In light of the paper, this sample's time point label describes: day 60 (about 2 months) after transplantation. The sample's treatment or condition, from its label and the paper: allogeneic hematopoietic cell transplantation with graft depleted of TCRalphabeta T cells and CD19 B cells. The library relied on PCR. The instrument given in TCRdb is Illumina HiSeq 2500. To normalize quantification of the TCRbeta repertoire, the TCR libraries were built with molecular barcoding that relied on unique molecular identifiers. TCRdb itself trimmed the public reads at Q25 with fastp, ran MiXCR and retained productive beta chains. Every distinct CDR3 protein forms one entry, paired with its most common genes and DNA. The table for this sample lists thousands of distinct CDR3 sequences; about an eighth of them were counted only once. Roughly 45% of the sample rests with the top ten.

The material sequenced was PBMCs, mostly from graft donor cells, taken 60 days after TCRalphabeta/CD19-depleted stem cell transplant. The receptors here all came from a patient aged 2 to 9 who had a stem cell transplant for inherited bone marrow failure, so the T cells may come from the graft donor.

This clonotype showed up many times. J is TRBJ2-7 and V is TRBV5-4, with 8 nucleotides matching TRBD2. Germline lookup yields CDR1 SGHNT and CDR2 YYREEE (reference sequence). The CDR3 spans 15 residues. V dropped 4 bases and J dropped 1; count of bases not matched to a gene: 7. This CDR3 reads CASSATRGRSYEQYF. The CDR3 bases are TGTGCCAGCAGCGCCACTCGCGGGAGGTCCTACGAGCAGTACTTC.

This clonotype was observed many times. This sequence joins TRBV5-1 and TRBJ2-3, with 8 bases matching TRBD2. This CDR3 contains 14 residues. The junction had 7 bases not matched to a gene; V was cut back by 10 bases and J by 0 bases. The V gene's germline CDR1 is SGHRS and CDR2 YFSETQ. CDR3 in amino acids: CACGGPFSTDTQYF. The CDR3 nucleotides read TGCGCCTGCGGGGGGCCTTTTAGCACAGATACGCAGTATTTT.

This clonotype was counted at least ten times. The gene calls are TRBV5-6 and TRBJ1-5, with D perhaps TRBD1 (5 bases). The germline V gene has CDR1 SGHDT and CDR2 YYEEEE. The ends were cut back, 4 bases at V and 5 bases at J, with 13 bases in the middle. The CDR3 runs 14 residues. As DNA, the CDR3 is TGTGCCAGCAGCGCCCCCGGGACTTATCAGCCCCAGCATTTT. This gives the protein CASSAPGTYQPQHF.

The sample holds many counts of this clonotype. This rearrangement joins TRBV5-6 to TRBJ2-5; 8 nucleotides match TRBD1. V was pared by 2 bases and J by 4 bases, with 4 bases of the junction left unmatched. CDR1 is SGHDT, CDR2 YYEEEE, per germline. The CDR3 consists of 14 residues. The CDR3 DNA reads as TGTGCCAGCAGCTTTGGACAGGGAGGAGAGACCCAGTACTTC. Its protein product is CASSFGQGGETQYF.

This clonotype has at least ten counts. The gene calls are TRBV7-6 and TRBJ2-1, with D maybe TRBD2 (5 bases). The germline gives CDR1 SGHVS, CDR2 FNYEAQ. The CDR3 has 17 amino acids. Trimming stripped 0 bases from V and 9 bases from J, with 21 bases between. CDR3 in amino acids: CASSLAVRGSAGGEQFF. CDR3 nucleotide sequence: TGTGCCAGCAGCTTAGCAGTAAGAGGTTCCGCAGGAGGTGAGCAGTTCTTC.

This clonotype was seen repeatedly, ten times or more. The rearrangement joins TRBV19 to TRBJ2-7; the D is unclear. With 3 bases removed from V and 0 bases from J, the gap between germline ends came to 6 bases. There are 13 residues in the CDR3. CDR1 is LNHDA and CDR2 is SQIVND in the germline V gene (reference sequence). The CDR3 DNA reads as TGTGCCAGTAGTATGGTACACTCCTACGAGCAGTACTTC. This translates into CASSMVHSYEQYF.

In this sample, this clonotype turned up many times. The gene calls are TRBV5-1 and TRBJ2-1; 9 positions match TRBD2. V gave up 2 bases and J gave up 1 base; unmatched junction bases: 4. Germline-derived CDR1 and CDR2 are SGHRS and YFSETQ. The CDR3 runs 16 residues. For the CDR3, the DNA is TGCGCCAGCAGCTTACTAGCGGGCCATTCCTACAATGAGCAGTTCTTC. Protein: CASSLLAGHSYNEQFF. Based on the CDR3 plus reference TRBV5-1 and TRBJ2-1, the full variable domain is KAGVTQTPRYLIKTRGQQVTLSCSPISGHRSVSWYQQTPGQGLQFLFEYFSETQRNKGNFPGRFSGRQFSNSRSEMNVSTLELGDSALYLCASSLLAGHSYNEQFFGPGTRLTVL.

In its sample, this clonotype ranks as medium-sized. The rearrangement joins TRBV12-3 or TRBV12-4 to TRBJ2-5; D not resolved. The V and J ends lost 6 bases and 8 bases respectively, with 13 bases between them. The CDR3 totals 12 residues. CDR3 sequence: CASRSQAATQYF. CDR3 coding DNA: TGTGCCAGCAGGTCCCAGGCGGCAACCCAGTACTTC.

Many counts were recorded for this clonotype. This chain joins TRBV9 and TRBJ1-2; 7 bases align to TRBD1. V was clipped by 4 bases and J by 6 bases; unmatched bases: 6. This CDR3 has 13 amino acids. CDR1 and CDR2 from the germline V gene are SGDLS and YYNGEE. The CDR3 spells CASSLKGAHGYTF. CDR3 nucleotide sequence: TGTGCCAGCAGCCTCAAGGGGGCGCATGGCTACACCTTC.

Ten or more counts support this clonotype. This chain links TRBV5-1 with TRBJ2-7; 8 bases line up with TRBD2. Germline V lookup: CDR1 SGHRS, CDR2 YFSETQ. The V and J ends lost 3 bases and 3 bases, in that order; junction bases with no gene match: 5. This CDR3 has 14 residues. The CDR3 nucleotides read TGCGCCAGCAGCTCACTCGGGGGGGACTACGAGCAGTACTTC. It codes for CASSSLGGDYEQYF.

This clonotype came up many times. The genes are TRBV20-1 and TRBJ1-5; D not resolved. CDR1 and CDR2 (germline): DFQATT, SNEGSKA (reference sequence). With 6 bases removed from V and 5 bases from J, the gap between germline ends came to 14 bases. The CDR3 is 13 residues long. CDR3 nucleotides: TGCAGTGCCACATCCCGGACCTATCAGCCCCAGCATTTT. Translating gives CSATSRTYQPQHF.

This clonotype showed up many times. This chain joins TRBV5-1 and TRBJ2-7; D call uncertain. Germline V CDR1 and CDR2: SGHRS, YFSETQ. Trimming took 0 bases from V and 1 from J, leaving 11 bases between them. The CDR3 is 15 residues long. CDR3 nucleotides: TGCGCCAGCAGCTTGGGGGCAGGAGAGTCCTACGAGCAGTACTTC. This encodes CASSLGAGESYEQYF.

This clonotype has more than one count but fewer than ten. Relative to the germline gene, one junction end is altered; a read error may explain this. The chain has TRBV7-9 and TRBJ1-1; D unresolved. The CDR3 extends over 14 amino acids. Germline CDR1 is SEHNR and CDR2 is FQNEAQ (reference sequence). The CDR3 is CAISPGLGVAEAFF. CDR3 DNA: TGTGCCATCAGCCCGGGCCTCGGGGTCGCTGAAGCTTTCTTT.